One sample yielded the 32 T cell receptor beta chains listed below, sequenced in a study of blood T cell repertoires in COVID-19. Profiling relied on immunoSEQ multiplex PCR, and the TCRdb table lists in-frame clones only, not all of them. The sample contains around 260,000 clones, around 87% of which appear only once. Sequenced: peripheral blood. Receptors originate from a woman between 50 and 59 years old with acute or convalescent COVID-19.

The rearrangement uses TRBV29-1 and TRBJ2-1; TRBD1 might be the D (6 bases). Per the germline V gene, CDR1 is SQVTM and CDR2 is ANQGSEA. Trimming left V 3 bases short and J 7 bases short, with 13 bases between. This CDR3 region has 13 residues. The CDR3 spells CSVEAGERNEQFF. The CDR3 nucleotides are TGCAGCGTTGAGGCAGGGGAGAGGAATGAGCAGTTCTTC.

The chain's CDR3 is CASSLVQGNYGYTF. CDR3 nucleotides: TGCGCCAGCAGCTTGGTCCAGGGGAACTATGGCTACACCTTC. The rearrangement joins TRBV5-1 to TRBJ1-2, with a tentative D call TRBD1 (6 bases). Trimming took 0 bases from V and 2 from J, leaving 8 bases between them. Germline loops: CDR1 SGHRS, CDR2 YFSETQ. This CDR3 is 14 amino acids long.

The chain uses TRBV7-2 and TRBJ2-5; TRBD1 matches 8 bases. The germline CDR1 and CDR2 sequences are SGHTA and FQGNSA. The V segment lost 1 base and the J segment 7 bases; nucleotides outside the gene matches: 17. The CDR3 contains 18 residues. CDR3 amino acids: CASSLGVVRQGAMTTQYF. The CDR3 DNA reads TGTGCCAGCAGCTTAGGAGTGGTTCGGCAGGGGGCGATGACGACCCAGTACTTC.

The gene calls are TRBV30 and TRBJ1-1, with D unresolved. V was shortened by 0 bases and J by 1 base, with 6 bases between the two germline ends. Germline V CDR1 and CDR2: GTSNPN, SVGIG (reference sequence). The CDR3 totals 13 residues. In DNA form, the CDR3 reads TGTGCCTGGAGTGTACAGACGAACACTGAAGCTTTCTTT. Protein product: CAWSVQTNTEAFF.

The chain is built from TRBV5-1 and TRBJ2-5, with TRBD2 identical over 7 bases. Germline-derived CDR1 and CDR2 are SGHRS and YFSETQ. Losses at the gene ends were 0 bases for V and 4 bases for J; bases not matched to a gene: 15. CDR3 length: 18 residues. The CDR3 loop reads CASSLATISGSRGETQYF. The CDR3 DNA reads TGCGCCAGCAGCTTGGCCACCATTAGCGGGTCGAGGGGAGAGACCCAGTACTTC.

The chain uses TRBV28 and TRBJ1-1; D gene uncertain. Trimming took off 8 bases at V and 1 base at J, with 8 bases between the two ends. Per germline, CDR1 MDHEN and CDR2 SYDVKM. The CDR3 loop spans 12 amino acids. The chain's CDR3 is CASLIPNTEAFF. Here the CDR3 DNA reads TGTGCCAGCCTTATCCCGAACACTGAAGCTTTCTTT.

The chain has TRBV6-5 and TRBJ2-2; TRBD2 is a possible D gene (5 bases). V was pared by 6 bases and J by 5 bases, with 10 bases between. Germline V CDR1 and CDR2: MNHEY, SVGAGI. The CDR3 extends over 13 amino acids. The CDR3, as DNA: TGTGCCAGCAGCACCACTAGAACCGGGGAGCTGTTTTTT. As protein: CASSTTRTGELFF.

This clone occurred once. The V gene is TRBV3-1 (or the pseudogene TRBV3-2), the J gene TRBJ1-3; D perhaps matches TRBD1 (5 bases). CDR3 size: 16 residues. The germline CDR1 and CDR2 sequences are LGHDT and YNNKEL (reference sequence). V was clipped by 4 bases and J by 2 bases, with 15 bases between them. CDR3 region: CASSLEGAWAGNTIYF. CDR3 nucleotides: TGTGCCAGCAGCCTAGAAGGGGCCTGGGCTGGAAACACCATATATTTT.

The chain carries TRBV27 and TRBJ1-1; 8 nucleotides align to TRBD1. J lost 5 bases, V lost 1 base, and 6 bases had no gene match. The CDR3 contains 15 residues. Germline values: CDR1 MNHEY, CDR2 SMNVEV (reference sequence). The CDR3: CASSLLDRVGTEAFF. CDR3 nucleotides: TGTGCCAGCAGTTTATTGGACAGGGTAGGAACTGAAGCTTTCTTT.

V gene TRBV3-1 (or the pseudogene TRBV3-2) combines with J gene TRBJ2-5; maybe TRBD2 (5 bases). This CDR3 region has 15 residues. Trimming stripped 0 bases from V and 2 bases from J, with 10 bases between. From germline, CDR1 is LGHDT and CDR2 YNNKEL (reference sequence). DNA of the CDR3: TGTGCCAGCAGCCAAGATCGGGGAACTCAAGAGACCCAGTACTTC. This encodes CASSQDRGTQETQYF.

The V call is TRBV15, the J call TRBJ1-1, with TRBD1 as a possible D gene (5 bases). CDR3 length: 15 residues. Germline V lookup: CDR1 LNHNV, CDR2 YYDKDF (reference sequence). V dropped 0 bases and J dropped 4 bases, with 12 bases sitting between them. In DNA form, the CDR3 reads TGTGCCACCAGCAGAGATGGGGGACTCGGCACTGAAGCTTTCTTT. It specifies CATSRDGGLGTEAFF.

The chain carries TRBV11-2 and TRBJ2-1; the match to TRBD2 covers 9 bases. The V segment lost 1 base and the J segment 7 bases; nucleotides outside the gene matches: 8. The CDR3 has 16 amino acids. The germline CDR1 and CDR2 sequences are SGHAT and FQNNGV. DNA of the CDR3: TGTGCCAGCAGCTTAGGATCTAGCGGGACCCTAAATGAGCAGTTCTTC. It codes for CASSLGSSGTLNEQFF.

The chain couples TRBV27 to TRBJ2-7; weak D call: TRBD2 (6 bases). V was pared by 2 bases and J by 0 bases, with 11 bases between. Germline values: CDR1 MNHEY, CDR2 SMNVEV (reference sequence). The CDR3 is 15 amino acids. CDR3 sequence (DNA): TGTGCCAGCAGTTTAGCCTGGACTAACTCCTACGAGCAGTACTTC. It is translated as CASSLAWTNSYEQYF.

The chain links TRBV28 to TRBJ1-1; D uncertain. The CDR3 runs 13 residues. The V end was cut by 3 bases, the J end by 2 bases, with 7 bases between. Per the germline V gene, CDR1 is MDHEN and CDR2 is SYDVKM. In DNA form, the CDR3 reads TGTGCCAGCAGTTTCCAACACAACACTGAAGCTTTCTTT. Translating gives CASSFQHNTEAFF. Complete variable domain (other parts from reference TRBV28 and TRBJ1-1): DVKVTQSSRYLVKRTGEKVFLECVQDMDHENMFWYRQDPGLGLRLIYFSYDVKMKEKGDIPEGYSVSREKKERFSLILESASTNQTSMYLCASSFQHNTEAFFGQGTRLTVV.

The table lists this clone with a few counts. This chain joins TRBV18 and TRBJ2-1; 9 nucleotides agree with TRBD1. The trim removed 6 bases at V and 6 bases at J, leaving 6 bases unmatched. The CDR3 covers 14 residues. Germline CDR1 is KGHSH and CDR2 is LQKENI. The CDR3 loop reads CASSGDREANEQFF. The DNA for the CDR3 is TGTGCCAGCTCCGGGGACAGGGAGGCCAATGAGCAGTTCTTC. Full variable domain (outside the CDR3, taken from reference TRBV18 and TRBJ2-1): NAGVMQNPRHLVRRRGQEARLRCSPMKGHSHVYWYRQLPEEGLKFMVYLQKENIIDESGMPKERFSAEFPKEGPSILRIQQVVRGDSAAYFCASSGDREANEQFFGPGTRLTVL.

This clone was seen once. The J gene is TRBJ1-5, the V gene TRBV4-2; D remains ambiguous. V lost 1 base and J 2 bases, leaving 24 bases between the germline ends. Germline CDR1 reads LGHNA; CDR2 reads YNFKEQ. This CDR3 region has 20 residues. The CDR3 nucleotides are TGTGCCAGCAGCCAAGCTTGGGGTGAGGAGGACGGGGAACGCAATCAGCCCCAGCATTTT. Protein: CASSQAWGEEDGERNQPQHF.

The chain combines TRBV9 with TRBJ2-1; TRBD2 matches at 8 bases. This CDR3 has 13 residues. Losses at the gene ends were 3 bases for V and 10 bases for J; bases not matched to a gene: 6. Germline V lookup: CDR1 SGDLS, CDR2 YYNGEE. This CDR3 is CASSAGGDWEQFF. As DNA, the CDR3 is TGTGCCAGCAGCGCCGGGGGGGACTGGGAGCAGTTCTTC.

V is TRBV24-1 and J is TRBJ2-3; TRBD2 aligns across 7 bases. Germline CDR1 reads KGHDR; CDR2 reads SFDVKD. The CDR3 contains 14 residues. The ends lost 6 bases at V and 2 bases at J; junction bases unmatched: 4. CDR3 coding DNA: TGTGCCACCAGTCCAGCGGGGAACACAGATACGCAGTATTTT. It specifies CATSPAGNTDTQYF.

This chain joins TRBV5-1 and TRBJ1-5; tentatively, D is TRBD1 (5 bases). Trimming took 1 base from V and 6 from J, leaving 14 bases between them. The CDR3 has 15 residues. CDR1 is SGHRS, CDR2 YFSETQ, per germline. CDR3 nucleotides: TGCGCCAGCAGCTTGTATGGGGATCAGGGTCAGCCCCAGCATTTT. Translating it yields CASSLYGDQGQPQHF.

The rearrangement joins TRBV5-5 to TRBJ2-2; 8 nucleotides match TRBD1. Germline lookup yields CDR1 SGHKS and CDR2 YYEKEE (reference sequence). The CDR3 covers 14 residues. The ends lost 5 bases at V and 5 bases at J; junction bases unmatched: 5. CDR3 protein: CASRPGQGTGELFF. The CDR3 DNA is TGTGCCAGCAGACCAGGACAGGGAACCGGGGAGCTGTTTTTT.

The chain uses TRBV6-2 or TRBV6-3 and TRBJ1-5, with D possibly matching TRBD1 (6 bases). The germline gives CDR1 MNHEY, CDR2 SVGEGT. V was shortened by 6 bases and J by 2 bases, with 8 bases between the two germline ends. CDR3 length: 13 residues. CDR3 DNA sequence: TGTGCCAGCAGCAGGGGTGGCAATCAGCCCCAGCATTTT. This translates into CASSRGGNQPQHF.

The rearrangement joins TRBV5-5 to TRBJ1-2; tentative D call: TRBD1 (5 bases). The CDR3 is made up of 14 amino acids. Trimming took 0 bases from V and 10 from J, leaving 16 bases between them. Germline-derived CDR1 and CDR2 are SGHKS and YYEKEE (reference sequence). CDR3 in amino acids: CASSLAVQGLDYTF. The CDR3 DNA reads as TGTGCCAGCAGCTTGGCTGTCCAGGGTCTCGACTACACCTTC.

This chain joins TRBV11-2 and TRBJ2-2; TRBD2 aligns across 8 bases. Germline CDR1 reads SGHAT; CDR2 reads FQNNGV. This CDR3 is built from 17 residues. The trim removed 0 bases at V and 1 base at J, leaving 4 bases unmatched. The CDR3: CASSLEPLAVNTGELFF. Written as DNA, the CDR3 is TGTGCCAGCAGCTTAGAGCCACTAGCGGTGAACACCGGGGAGCTGTTTTTT.

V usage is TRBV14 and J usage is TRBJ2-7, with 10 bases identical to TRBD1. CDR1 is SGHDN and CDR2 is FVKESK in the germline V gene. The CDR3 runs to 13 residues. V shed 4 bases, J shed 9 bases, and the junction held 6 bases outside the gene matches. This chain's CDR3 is CASSRDRGSGQYF. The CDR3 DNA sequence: TGTGCCAGCAGCCGGGACAGGGGTTCCGGGCAGTACTTC.

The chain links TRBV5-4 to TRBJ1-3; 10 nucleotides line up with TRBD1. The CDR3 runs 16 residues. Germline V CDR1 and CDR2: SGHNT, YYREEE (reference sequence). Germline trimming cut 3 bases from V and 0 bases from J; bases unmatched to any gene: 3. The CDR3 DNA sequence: TGTGCCAGCAGCTGGGGACAGGGGAACTCTGGAAACACCATATATTTT. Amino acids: CASSWGQGNSGNTIYF. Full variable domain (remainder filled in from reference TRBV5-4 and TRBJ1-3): ETGVTQSPTHLIKTRGQQVTLRCSSQSGHNTVSWYQQALGQGPQFIFQYYREEENGRGNFPPRFSGLQFPNYSSELNVNALELDDSALYLCASSWGQGNSGNTIYFGEGSWLTVV.

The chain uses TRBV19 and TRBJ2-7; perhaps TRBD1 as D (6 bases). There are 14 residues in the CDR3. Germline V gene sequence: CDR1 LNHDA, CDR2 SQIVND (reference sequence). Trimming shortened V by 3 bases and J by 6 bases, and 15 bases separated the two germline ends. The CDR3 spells CASSIWVQGGEQYF. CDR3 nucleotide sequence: TGTGCCAGTAGTATTTGGGTGCAAGGGGGCGAGCAGTACTTC.

CDR3 amino acids: CATSDPTSGGSYNEQFF. CDR3 DNA sequence: TGTGCCACCAGTGACCCGACTAGCGGAGGCTCCTACAATGAGCAGTTCTTC. The rearrangement joins TRBV24-1 to TRBJ2-1; the match to TRBD2 covers 9 bases. The length of the CDR3 is 17 residues. J gave up 0 bases and V 4 bases, and 6 bases lay outside the gene matches. The germline CDR1 and CDR2 sequences are KGHDR and SFDVKD.

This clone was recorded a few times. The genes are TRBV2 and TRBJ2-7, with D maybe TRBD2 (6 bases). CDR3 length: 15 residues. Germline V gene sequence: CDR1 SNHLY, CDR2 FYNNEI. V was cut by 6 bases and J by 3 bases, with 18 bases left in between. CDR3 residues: CASSPIAVLVYEQYF. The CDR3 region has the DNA TGTGCCAGCAGCCCCATAGCGGTTCTTGTCTACGAGCAGTACTTC.

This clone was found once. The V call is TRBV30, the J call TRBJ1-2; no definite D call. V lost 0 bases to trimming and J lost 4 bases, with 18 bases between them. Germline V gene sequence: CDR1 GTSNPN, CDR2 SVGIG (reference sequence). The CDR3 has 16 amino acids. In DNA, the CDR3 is TGTGCCTGGAGTGTACAGCCCTCTGTCCGGTCCTATGGCTACACCTTC. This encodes CAWSVQPSVRSYGYTF.

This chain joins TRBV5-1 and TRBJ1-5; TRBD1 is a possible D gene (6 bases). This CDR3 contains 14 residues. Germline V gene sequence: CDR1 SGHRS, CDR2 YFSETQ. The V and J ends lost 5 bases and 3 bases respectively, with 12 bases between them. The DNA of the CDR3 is TGCGCCAGCAGTCTGGGGACACTCAATCAGCCCCAGCATTTT. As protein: CASSLGTLNQPQHF.

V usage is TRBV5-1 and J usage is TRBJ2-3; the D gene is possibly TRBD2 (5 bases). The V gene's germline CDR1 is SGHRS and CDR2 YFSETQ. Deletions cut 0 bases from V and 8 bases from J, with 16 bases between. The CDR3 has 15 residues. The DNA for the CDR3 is TGCGCCAGCAGCTTGGAGGGCTCTCCTCGGGGTACGCAGTATTTT. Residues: CASSLEGSPRGTQYF.

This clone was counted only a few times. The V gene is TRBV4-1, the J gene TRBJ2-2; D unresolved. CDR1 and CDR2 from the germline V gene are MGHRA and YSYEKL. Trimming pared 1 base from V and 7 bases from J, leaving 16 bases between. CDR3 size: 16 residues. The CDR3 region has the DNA TGCGCCAGCAGCCAAGTAAATTTTCTGAGTGGCGGGGAGCTGTTTTTT. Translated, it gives CASSQVNFLSGGELFF.